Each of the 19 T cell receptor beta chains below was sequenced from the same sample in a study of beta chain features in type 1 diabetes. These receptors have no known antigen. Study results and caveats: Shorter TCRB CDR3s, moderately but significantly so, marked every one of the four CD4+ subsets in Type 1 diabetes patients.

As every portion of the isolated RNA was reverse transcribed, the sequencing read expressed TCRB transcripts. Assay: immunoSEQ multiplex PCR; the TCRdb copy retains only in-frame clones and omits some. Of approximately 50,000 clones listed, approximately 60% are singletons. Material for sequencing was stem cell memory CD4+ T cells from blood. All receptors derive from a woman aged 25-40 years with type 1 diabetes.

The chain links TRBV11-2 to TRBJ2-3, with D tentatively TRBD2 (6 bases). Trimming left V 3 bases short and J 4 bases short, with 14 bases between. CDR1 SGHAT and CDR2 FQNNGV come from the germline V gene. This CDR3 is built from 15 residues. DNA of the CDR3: TGTGCCAGCAGCTTTCGGGGAGGAAGGGCAGATACGCAGTATTTT. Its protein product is CASSFRGGRADTQYF.

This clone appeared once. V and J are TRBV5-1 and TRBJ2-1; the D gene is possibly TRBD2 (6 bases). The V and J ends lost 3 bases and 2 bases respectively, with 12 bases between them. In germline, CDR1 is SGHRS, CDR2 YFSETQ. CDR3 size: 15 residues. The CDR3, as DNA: TGCGCCAGCAGCTCCGGACGGGGGACCTACAATGAGCAGTTCTTC. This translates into CASSSGRGTYNEQFF.

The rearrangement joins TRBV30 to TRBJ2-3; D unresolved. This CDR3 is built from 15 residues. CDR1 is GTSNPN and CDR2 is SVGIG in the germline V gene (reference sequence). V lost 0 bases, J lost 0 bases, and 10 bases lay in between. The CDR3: CAWSVLGSSTDTQYF. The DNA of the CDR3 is TGTGCCTGGAGTGTACTCGGGTCGAGCACAGATACGCAGTATTTT.

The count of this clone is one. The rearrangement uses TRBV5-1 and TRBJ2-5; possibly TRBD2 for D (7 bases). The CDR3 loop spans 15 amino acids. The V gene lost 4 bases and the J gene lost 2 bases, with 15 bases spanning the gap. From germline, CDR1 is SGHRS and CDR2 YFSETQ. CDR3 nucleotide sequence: TGCGCCAGCAGCGAGGGAGCGGGACATCAAGAGACCCAGTACTTC. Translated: CASSEGAGHQETQYF.

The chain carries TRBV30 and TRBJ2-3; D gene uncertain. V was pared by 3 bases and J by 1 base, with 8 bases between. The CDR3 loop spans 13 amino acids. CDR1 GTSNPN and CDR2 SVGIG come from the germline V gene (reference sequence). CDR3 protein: CAWRVAGTDTQYF. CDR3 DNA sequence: TGTGCCTGGAGGGTGGCGGGCACAGATACGCAGTATTTT.

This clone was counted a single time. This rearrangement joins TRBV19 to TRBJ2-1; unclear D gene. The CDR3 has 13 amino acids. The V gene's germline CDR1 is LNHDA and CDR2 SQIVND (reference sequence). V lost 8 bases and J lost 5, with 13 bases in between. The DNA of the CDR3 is TGTGCCAGTCAATTTTGGAGCGACAATGAGCAGTTCTTC. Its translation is CASQFWSDNEQFF.

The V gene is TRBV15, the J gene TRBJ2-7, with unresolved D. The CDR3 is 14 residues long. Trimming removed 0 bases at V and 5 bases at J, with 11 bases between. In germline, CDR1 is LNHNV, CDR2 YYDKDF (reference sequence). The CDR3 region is CATSRDRPVDEQYF. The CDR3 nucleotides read TGTGCCACCAGCAGAGACAGGCCGGTGGACGAGCAGTACTTC. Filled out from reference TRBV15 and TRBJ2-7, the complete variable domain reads DAMVIQNPRYQVTQFGKPVTLSCSQTLNHNVMYWYQQKSSQAPKLLFHYYDKDFNNEADTPDNFQSRRPNTSFCFLDIRSPGLGDTAMYLCATSRDRPVDEQYFGPGTRLTVT.

CDR3 coding DNA: TGTGCCACGGCGGTAGCGGGAGGCCCGGCTTACAATGAGCAGTTCTTC. It encodes CATAVAGGPAYNEQFF. V is TRBV10-3 and J is TRBJ2-1; TRBD2 matches at 10 bases. Germline CDR1 is ENHRY and CDR2 is SYGVKD. This CDR3 contains 16 residues. The V segment lost 10 bases and the J segment 4 bases; nucleotides outside the gene matches: 13.

CDR3 sequence: CASSLAGRDEQYF. DNA for the CDR3: TGCGCCAGCAGCCTAGCCGGGAGGGACGAGCAGTACTTC. The chain links TRBV5-1 to TRBJ2-7; 8 bases match TRBD2. The CDR3 contains 13 residues. After removal of 4 bases from V and 5 bases from J, the junction contained 5 bases not matched to a gene. From germline, CDR1 is SGHRS and CDR2 YFSETQ.

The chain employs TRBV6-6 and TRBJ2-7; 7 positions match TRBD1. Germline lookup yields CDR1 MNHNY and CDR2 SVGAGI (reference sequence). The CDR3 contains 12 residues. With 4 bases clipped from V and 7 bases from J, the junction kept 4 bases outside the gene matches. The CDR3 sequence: CASSSTGEEQYF. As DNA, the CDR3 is TGTGCCAGCAGTTCAACAGGGGAGGAGCAGTACTTC.

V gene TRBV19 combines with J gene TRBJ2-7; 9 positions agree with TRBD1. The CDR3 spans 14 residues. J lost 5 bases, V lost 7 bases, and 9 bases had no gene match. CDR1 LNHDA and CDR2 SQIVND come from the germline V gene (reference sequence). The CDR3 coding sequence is TGTGCCAGTACCCCGACAGGGGGTAACGACGAGCAGTACTTC. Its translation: CASTPTGGNDEQYF.

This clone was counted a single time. This CDR3 reads CASRKTGGSEKLFF. The DNA for the CDR3 is TGTGCCAGCAGGAAGACAGGGGGCAGTGAAAAACTGTTTTTT. The chain joins TRBV28 to TRBJ1-4; 10 bases line up with TRBD1. Germline CDR1 MDHEN, CDR2 SYDVKM. CDR3 size: 14 residues. With 6 bases clipped from V and 7 bases from J, the junction kept 5 bases outside the gene matches.

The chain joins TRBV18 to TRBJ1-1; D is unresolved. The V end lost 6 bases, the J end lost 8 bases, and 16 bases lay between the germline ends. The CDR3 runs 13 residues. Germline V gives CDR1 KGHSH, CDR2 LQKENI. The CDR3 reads CASSSTGGEEAFF. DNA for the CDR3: TGTGCCAGCTCCTCTACGGGTGGCGAGGAAGCTTTCTTT. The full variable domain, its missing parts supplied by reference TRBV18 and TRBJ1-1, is NAGVMQNPRHLVRRRGQEARLRCSPMKGHSHVYWYRQLPEEGLKFMVYLQKENIIDESGMPKERFSAEFPKEGPSILRIQQVVRGDSAAYFCASSSTGGEEAFFGQGTRLTVV.

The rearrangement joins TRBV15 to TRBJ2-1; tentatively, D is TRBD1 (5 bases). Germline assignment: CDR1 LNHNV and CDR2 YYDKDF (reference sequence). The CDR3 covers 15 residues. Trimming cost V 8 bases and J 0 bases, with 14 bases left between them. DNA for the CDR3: TGTGCCACCTCTTTGGACATGAGCTCCTACAATGAGCAGTTCTTC. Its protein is CATSLDMSSYNEQFF.

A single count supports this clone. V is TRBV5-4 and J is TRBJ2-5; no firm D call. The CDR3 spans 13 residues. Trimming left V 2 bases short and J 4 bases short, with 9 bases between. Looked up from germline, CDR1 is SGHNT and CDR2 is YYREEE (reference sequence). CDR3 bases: TGTGCCAGCAGCTTCCTTAGCAGAGAGACCCAGTACTTC. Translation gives CASSFLSRETQYF. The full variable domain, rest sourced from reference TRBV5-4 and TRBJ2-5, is ETGVTQSPTHLIKTRGQQVTLRCSSQSGHNTVSWYQQALGQGPQFIFQYYREEENGRGNFPPRFSGLQFPNYSSELNVNALELDDSALYLCASSFLSRETQYFGPGTRLLVL.

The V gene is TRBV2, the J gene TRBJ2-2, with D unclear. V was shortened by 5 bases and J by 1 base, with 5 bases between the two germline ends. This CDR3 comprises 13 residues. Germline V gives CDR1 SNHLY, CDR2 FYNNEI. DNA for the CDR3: TGTGCCAGCAGTACAGAGAACACCGGGGAGCTGTTTTTT. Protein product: CASSTENTGELFF.

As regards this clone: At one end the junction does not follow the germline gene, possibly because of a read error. Here the CDR3 reads CASSQEFGAGGGRTHF. The CDR3 region has the DNA TGCGCCAGCAGCCAAGAATTCGGAGCGGGAGGCGGACGTACACACTTC. J is TRBJ2-7 and V is TRBV4-1, with 9 bases lining up with TRBD2. CDR1 MGHRA and CDR2 YSYEKL come from the germline V gene. The CDR3 consists of 16 residues.

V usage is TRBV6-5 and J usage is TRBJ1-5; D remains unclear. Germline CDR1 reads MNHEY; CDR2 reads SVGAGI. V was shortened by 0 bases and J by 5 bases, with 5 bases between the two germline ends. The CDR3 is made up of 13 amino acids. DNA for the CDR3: TGTGCCAGCAGTTACTCGAGCTATCAGCCCCAGCATTTT. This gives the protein CASSYSSYQPQHF.

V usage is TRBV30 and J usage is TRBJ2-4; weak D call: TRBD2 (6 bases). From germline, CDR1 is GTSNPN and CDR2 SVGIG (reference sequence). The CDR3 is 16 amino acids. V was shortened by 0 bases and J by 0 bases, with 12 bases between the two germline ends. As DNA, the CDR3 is TGTGCCTGGAGTGTGGGGGAGGCCATAGCCAAAAACATTCAGTACTTC. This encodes CAWSVGEAIAKNIQYF.